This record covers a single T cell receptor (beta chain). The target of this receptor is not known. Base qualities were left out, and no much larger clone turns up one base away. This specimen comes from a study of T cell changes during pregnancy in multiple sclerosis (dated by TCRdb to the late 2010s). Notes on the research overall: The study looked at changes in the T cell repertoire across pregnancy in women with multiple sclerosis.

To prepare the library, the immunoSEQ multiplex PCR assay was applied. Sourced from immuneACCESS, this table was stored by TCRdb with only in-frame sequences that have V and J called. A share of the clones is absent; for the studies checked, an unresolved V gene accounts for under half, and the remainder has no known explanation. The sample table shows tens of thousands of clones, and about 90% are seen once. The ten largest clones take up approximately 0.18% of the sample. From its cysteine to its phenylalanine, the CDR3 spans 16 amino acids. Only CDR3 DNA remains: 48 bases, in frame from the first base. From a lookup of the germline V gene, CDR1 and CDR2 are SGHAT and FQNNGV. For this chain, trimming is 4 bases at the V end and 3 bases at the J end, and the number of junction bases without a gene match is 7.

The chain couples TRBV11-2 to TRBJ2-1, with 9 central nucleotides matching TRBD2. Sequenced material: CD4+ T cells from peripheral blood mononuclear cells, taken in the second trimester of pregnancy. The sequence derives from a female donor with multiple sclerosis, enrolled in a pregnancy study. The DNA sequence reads TGTGCCAGCAGCTGGGGTAGCGGGAGAGGCTACAATGAGCAGTTCTTC. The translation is CASSWGSGRGYNEQFF.